The clone carrying this TCR beta chain was found once. The sample belongs to a study of blood T cell repertoires in COVID-19. Turning to the study itself: Sources were T cells, B-cell-depleted T cells, or PBMCs; the material itself was cDNA or gDNA.

The authors' processing: How many nucleated cells were present was estimated from reference gene primer amplification. Method: immunoSEQ multiplex PCR; TCRdb's copy keeps in-frame clones and lacks some. V and J calls and clone size are given by that table; D and trimming were obtained from the DNA. Of over 35,000 clones in the sample, about 80% were seen once. CDR1 and CDR2 from the germline V gene are LNHDA and SQIVND (reference sequence). V lost 3 bases to trimming and J lost 0 bases; unmatched junction nucleotides: 14. The CDR3 is 20 amino acids. The source material was peripheral blood. This receptor was identified in a human donor with acute or convalescent COVID-19. The donor label of this sample is uncertain. The chain carries TRBV19 and TRBJ2-3, with 11 bases identical to TRBD2. CDR3 in amino acids: CASSIGASGGPVSSTDTQYF. The DNA for the CDR3 is TGTGCCAGTAGTATTGGGGCTAGCGGGGGGCCGGTATCTAGCACAGATACGCAGTATTTT.